One sample yielded the 20 T cell receptor beta chains listed below, sequenced in a study of cytomegalovirus exposure and HLA in healthy donors. Use of 60 Vbeta and 13 Jbeta primers characterized the PCR. Measured with immunoSEQ multiplex PCR; TCRdb has only the in-frame clones, and not every one. The sample yields approximately 100,000 clones, more than 75% seen once. The source material was PBMCs. These receptors all stem from a woman under 30 in good health and CMV-seropositive.

This chain links TRBV19 with TRBJ2-5, with unresolved D. Germline V CDR1 and CDR2: LNHDA, SQIVND (reference sequence). Trimming cost V 1 base and J 5 bases, with 11 bases left between them. The CDR3 contains 14 residues. The CDR3 is CASSIGLTQETQYF. The DNA for the CDR3 is TGTGCCAGTAGTATAGGTCTCACACAGGAGACCCAGTACTTC.

This chain connects TRBV4-2 to TRBJ2-3; 8 bases map to TRBD2. The germline gives CDR1 LGHNA, CDR2 YNFKEQ. V was pared by 3 bases and J by 5 bases, with 10 bases of the junction left unmatched. This CDR3 has 16 residues. The DNA of the CDR3 is TGTGCCAGCAGCCAGACGACTAGCGTCGGGGGAGATACGCAGTATTTT. Protein product: CASSQTTSVGGDTQYF.

The rearrangement links TRBV28 to TRBJ1-5, with 8 nucleotides matching TRBD1. CDR3 length: 16 residues. Germline CDR1 MDHEN, CDR2 SYDVKM. J gave up 2 bases and V 5 bases, and 8 bases lay outside the gene matches. The CDR3 sequence is CASSLADRVGNQPQHF. CDR3 bases: TGTGCCAGCAGTCTCGCGGACAGGGTCGGCAATCAGCCCCAGCATTTT.

Written as DNA, the CDR3 is TGTGCCAGTAGTTCCCCTATCGGGGGAGACACTTACAATGAGCAGTTCTTC. Its translation: CASSSPIGGDTYNEQFF. The gene calls are TRBV19 and TRBJ2-1; D perhaps matches TRBD2 (6 bases). Germline V CDR1 and CDR2: LNHDA, SQIVND (reference sequence). The CDR3 has 17 amino acids. Trimming removed 5 bases at V and 4 bases at J, with 21 bases between.

The J gene is TRBJ1-4, the V gene TRBV11-1; D gene uncertain. Trimming took 3 bases from V and 7 from J, leaving 15 bases between them. CDR1 and CDR2 (germline): SGHAT, FQDESV (reference sequence). The CDR3 has 15 residues. The CDR3: CASSLGSFTGEKLFF. The CDR3 DNA sequence: TGTGCCAGCAGCTTGGGCAGTTTTACCGGTGAAAAACTGTTTTTT.

This sequence joins TRBV28 and TRBJ2-1, with D maybe TRBD2 (6 bases). Deletions cut 5 bases from V and 8 bases from J, with 16 bases between. The CDR3 loop spans 14 amino acids. Germline CDR1 MDHEN, CDR2 SYDVKM. DNA of the CDR3: TGTGCCAGCAGTCCCGGGACTCCTCTCTATGAGCAGTTCTTC. Translation: CASSPGTPLYEQFF.

The chain is built from TRBV7-8 and TRBJ2-7; TRBD2 aligns across 7 bases. V shed 4 bases, J shed 2 bases, and the junction held 11 bases outside the gene matches. The CDR3 runs to 16 residues. Germline lookup yields CDR1 SGHVS and CDR2 FQNEAQ. The CDR3: CASSWASGAPTYEQYF. As DNA, the CDR3 is TGTGCCAGCAGCTGGGCTAGCGGAGCCCCGACCTACGAGCAGTACTTC.

This clone was detected only a few times. J is TRBJ2-2 and V is TRBV28; D gene uncertain. V was trimmed by 3 bases and J by 5 bases, leaving 7 bases between them. This CDR3 region has 13 residues. CDR1 and CDR2 from the germline V gene are MDHEN and SYDVKM. CDR3 sequence: CASSFFETGELFF. Written as DNA, the CDR3 is TGTGCCAGCAGTTTTTTTGAGACCGGGGAGCTGTTTTTT. The variable domain in full, with the rest retrieved from reference TRBV28 and TRBJ2-2, is DVKVTQSSRYLVKRTGEKVFLECVQDMDHENMFWYRQDPGLGLRLIYFSYDVKMKEKGDIPEGYSVSREKKERFSLILESASTNQTSMYLCASSFFETGELFFGEGSRLTVL.

This rearrangement joins TRBV6-1 to TRBJ2-7; TRBD2 might be the D (5 bases). Trimming removed 6 bases from V and 1 base from J, with 13 bases in between. Germline V gene sequence: CDR1 MNHNS, CDR2 SASEGT. This CDR3 comprises 14 residues. The CDR3 region has the DNA TGTGCCAGCAGCGGACTCTCCTTTTCCTACGAGCAGTACTTC. The encoded protein is CASSGLSFSYEQYF.

Written as DNA, the CDR3 is TGTGCCAGCAGCTCCCCGGGACTAGCTTCCTACGAGCAGTACTTC. It codes for CASSSPGLASYEQYF. This chain uses TRBV7-2 with TRBJ2-7; the match to TRBD2 covers 9 bases. Germline loops: CDR1 SGHTA, CDR2 FQGNSA. Trimming removed 4 bases from V and 1 base from J; junction bases left unmatched: 5. The CDR3 is 15 amino acids.

With respect to this clone: Given the absence of the conserved phenylalanine or tryptophan at the CDR3 end, a read error is likely. The chain couples TRBV30 to TRBJ1-5, with TRBD1 identical over 8 bases. Germline V gene sequence: CDR1 GTSNPN, CDR2 SVGIG (reference sequence). The CDR3 sequence is 14 residues long. The DNA for the CDR3 is TGTGCCTCGAGTGTAGACAGGGGCTCGCAGCCCCAGCATGTT. Its translation: CASSVDRGSQPQHV.

This rearrangement joins TRBV4-1 to TRBJ2-4; tentatively, D is TRBD1 (5 bases). The CDR3 length is 15 residues. V was shortened by 1 base and J by 4 bases, with 11 bases between the two germline ends. Germline V gene lookup returns CDR1 MGHRA and CDR2 YSYEKL. CDR3 amino acids: CASSQGATDKNIQYF. For the CDR3, the DNA is TGCGCCAGCAGCCAAGGTGCGACAGATAAAAACATTCAGTACTTC.

The chain recombines TRBV6-5 with TRBJ2-1; D may be TRBD2 (5 bases). The V and J ends lost 2 bases and 5 bases respectively, with 7 bases between them. In germline, CDR1 is MNHEY, CDR2 SVGAGI. This CDR3 region has 13 residues. The DNA for the CDR3 is TGTGCCAGCAGTTACAACGGGAACAATGAGCAGTTCTTC. It encodes CASSYNGNNEQFF.

CDR3: CASTLDRDYGYTF. The CDR3 DNA reads as TGTGCCAGCACCCTGGACAGGGACTATGGCTACACCTTC. This rearrangement joins TRBV4-2 to TRBJ1-2; 8 nucleotides line up with TRBD1. Germline V gene lookup returns CDR1 LGHNA and CDR2 YNFKEQ. The V gene end was trimmed by 7 bases and the J gene end by 3 bases; junction bases not matched to a gene: 4. The CDR3 length is 13 residues.

This rearrangement joins TRBV6-1 to TRBJ1-3; no definite D call. The germline CDR1 and CDR2 sequences are MNHNS and SASEGT. This CDR3 is 15 amino acids long. Trimming removed 6 bases from V and 5 bases from J, with 17 bases in between. The CDR3 coding sequence is TGTGCCAGCAGGGAGGATAAAGGTCGGAGAAACACCATATATTTT. As protein: CASREDKGRRNTIYF.

The chain carries TRBV10-2 and TRBJ1-5, with D uncertain. The V end lost 4 bases, the J end lost 4 bases, and 8 bases lay between the germline ends. This CDR3 is built from 13 residues. Germline V CDR1 and CDR2: WSHSY, SAAADI. Here the CDR3 DNA reads TGCGCCAGCAGTGGACAAAGTAATCAGCCCCAGCATTTT. As protein: CASSGQSNQPQHF.

V usage is TRBV2 and J usage is TRBJ1-1; D is unclear. The CDR3 spans 12 residues. Germline V gene lookup returns CDR1 SNHLY and CDR2 FYNNEI. Between the trimmed V and J ends, which lost 7 bases and 10 bases, there was a span of 16 bases. CDR3 loop: CASIYHQEGAFF. CDR3 DNA: TGTGCCAGCATCTACCACCAGGAGGGAGCTTTCTTT. The full variable domain, rest sourced from reference TRBV2 and TRBJ1-1, is EPEVTQTPSHQVTQMGQEVILRCVPISNHLYFYWYRQILGQKVEFLVSFYNNEISEKSEIFDDQFSVERPDGSNFTLKIRSTKLEDSAMYFCASIYHQEGAFFGQGTRLTVV.

This chain links TRBV6-5 with TRBJ1-5; D is unclear. Germline CDR1 is MNHEY and CDR2 is SVGAGI. There are 16 residues in the CDR3. The ends were cut back, 0 bases at V and 6 bases at J, with 15 bases in the middle. The CDR3 region is CASSYSISAERQPQHF. For the CDR3, the DNA is TGTGCCAGCAGTTACTCGATCAGCGCTGAACGTCAGCCCCAGCATTTT.

The chain carries TRBV6-5 and TRBJ2-7; TRBD1 agrees at 7 bases. V lost 0 bases, J lost 4 bases, and 9 bases stayed unmatched. The germline V gene encodes CDR1 MNHEY and CDR2 SVGAGI. This CDR3 region has 16 residues. The CDR3 sequence is CASSYSPGQVWYEQYF. In DNA, the CDR3 is TGTGCCAGCAGTTACTCCCCAGGACAGGTGTGGTACGAGCAGTACTTC.

The gene calls are TRBV14 and TRBJ2-3; no clear D. Germline loops: CDR1 SGHDN, CDR2 FVKESK. The CDR3 sequence is 13 residues long. The V end lost 2 bases, the J end lost 6 bases, and 9 bases lay between the germline ends. The DNA of the CDR3 is TGTGCCAGCAGCCAAAACTTGGTGGATACGCAGTATTTT. Translation: CASSQNLVDTQYF.